This T cell receptor (beta chain) was identified in a study of breast tumors, draining lymph nodes, adjacent tissues. In its sample, this clonotype was seen many times. Its antigen is unknown. TCRdb re-called the multiplex PCR reads through MiXCR, storing one row per CDR3 protein. Among some 150,000 distinct CDR3 sequences, approximately 33% were seen once, and the ten largest hold 3% to 4%. CDR3 length equals 18 residues. With 0 bases removed from V and 2 bases from J, the gap between germline ends came to 19 bases. Per the germline V gene, CDR1 is MNHEY and CDR2 is SVGAGI. Axillary draining lymph nodes of breast cancer patients supplied the node samples. Study-level results: Findings are consistent with lymph node origin and intratumoral expansion of most tumor T cells. Compared with lymph nodes, tumors were less diverse; compared with nontumor tissue, more. Luminal-like breast cancer showed significantly greater tumor-nontumor repertoire similarity than basal-like breast cancer did. The lymph node origin of tumor T cells was framed as consistent with a hypothesis, not demonstrated.

The chain recombines TRBV6-5 with TRBJ1-2; D is perhaps TRBD1 (5 bases). The sample comprised axillary lymph node tissue. This sequence was found in a female donor with breast cancer. Some clones in this sample may be carry-over from other donors' samples. The CDR3 spells CASSYSSRGQGPNYGYTF. In DNA form, the CDR3 reads TGTGCCAGCAGTTACTCCTCGAGAGGCCAGGGCCCCAACTATGGCTACACCTTC.